The 13 T cell receptor beta chains presented below share a single source sample, sequenced in a study of blood T cell repertoires in COVID-19. Here immunoSEQ multiplex PCR was the method, and the copy in TCRdb shows in-frame clones only, minus some. The sample contains 100,000 to 150,000 clones, about four fifths of which appear only once. The sequencing input was peripheral blood. The receptors stem from a young man with COVID-19, enrolled during active disease.

The chain links TRBV7-9 to TRBJ2-4; 7 bases map to TRBD1. This CDR3 has 16 residues. J was trimmed by 0 bases and V by 3 bases; bases with no gene match: 5. Germline V gene sequence: CDR1 SEHNR, CDR2 FQNEAQ (reference sequence). CDR3 nucleotides: TGTGCCAGCAGCTTTTGGACAGGAGTAGCCAAAAACATTCAGTACTTC. Translating gives CASSFWTGVAKNIQYF.

This chain uses TRBV5-6 with TRBJ1-5; 7 bases are shared with TRBD1. The J segment lost 6 bases and the V segment lost 4 bases, leaving 7 bases of the junction unmatched. Germline loops: CDR1 SGHDT, CDR2 YYEEEE. CDR3 length: 14 residues. The CDR3 DNA sequence: TGTGCCAGCAGCCGACAGGGAGAAGGTCAGCCCCAGCATTTT. This codes for CASSRQGEGQPQHF.

The J gene is TRBJ1-2, the V gene TRBV3-1 (or the pseudogene TRBV3-2); D unresolved. The germline gives CDR1 LGHDT, CDR2 YNNKEL (reference sequence). V was pared by 4 bases and J by 0 bases, with 15 bases between. There are 16 residues in the CDR3. The CDR3 protein is CASSPAWSRSNYGYTF. The CDR3 DNA reads TGTGCCAGCAGCCCTGCGTGGTCCAGGTCTAACTATGGCTACACCTTC.

This chain links TRBV7-3 with TRBJ2-5; D is unclear. Germline loops: CDR1 SGHTA, CDR2 FQGTGA. V was clipped by 3 bases and J by 5 bases, with 10 bases between them. This CDR3 comprises 13 residues. The CDR3 DNA is TGTGCCAGCAGCTTGGGCCCCCGGGAGACCCAGTACTTC. It specifies CASSLGPRETQYF.

V is TRBV6-2 or TRBV6-3 and J is TRBJ1-1; 7 bases align to TRBD1. This CDR3 has 15 amino acids. Germline V gene lookup returns CDR1 MNHEY and CDR2 SVGEGT. J lost 0 bases, V lost 0 bases, and 1 base had no gene match. The CDR3 DNA follows: TGTGCCAGCAGTTACTCGACAGGGCTGAACACTGAAGCTTTCTTT. It codes for CASSYSTGLNTEAFF.

This clone was counted once. The chain is built from TRBV12-3 or TRBV12-4 and TRBJ1-3, with D unresolved. CDR3 length: 13 residues. The ends were cut back, 1 base at V and 3 bases at J, with 4 bases in the middle. In nucleotides, the CDR3 is TGTGCCAGCAGTTTAGGAGTTGGAAACACCATATATTTT. It codes for CASSLGVGNTIYF.

The J gene is TRBJ1-4, the V gene TRBV5-6; 9 bases are a match to TRBD1. Germline assignment: CDR1 SGHDT and CDR2 YYEEEE. Unmatched junction bases numbered 7, after V lost 0 bases and J lost 7 bases. CDR3 length equals 16 residues. In nucleotides, the CDR3 is TGTGCCAGCAGCTTGGCCGCGGGACAGGGACGTGAAAAACTGTTTTTT. Its translation: CASSLAAGQGREKLFF.

The chain couples TRBV7-8 to TRBJ2-3, with TRBD2 matching 9 bases. Germline-derived CDR1 and CDR2 are SGHVS and FQNEAQ. There are 15 residues in the CDR3. Unmatched junction bases numbered 3, after V lost 1 base and J lost 4 bases. The CDR3 nucleotides are TGTGCCAGCAGCTTAGGCGGGGGGGCGCCAGATACGCAGTATTTT. Translation: CASSLGGGAPDTQYF.

This chain uses TRBV30 with TRBJ1-3, with TRBD1 as a possible D gene (6 bases). Germline V gene sequence: CDR1 GTSNPN, CDR2 SVGIG (reference sequence). Trimming pared 2 bases from V and 1 base from J, leaving 9 bases between. The CDR3 is 14 residues long. Written as DNA, the CDR3 is TGTGCCTGGAGTACAGGGTCTTCTGGAAACACCATATATTTT. This translates into CAWSTGSSGNTIYF.

The chain joins TRBV11-3 to TRBJ1-4, with 10 positions matching TRBD1. The germline CDR1 and CDR2 sequences are SGHNT and YENEEA. The V segment lost 4 bases and the J segment 6 bases; nucleotides outside the gene matches: 2. The CDR3 loop spans 14 amino acids. CDR3 in DNA: TGTGCCAGCAGCTGGGGACAGGGGTATGAAAAACTGTTTTTT. Amino acids: CASSWGQGYEKLFF.

This clone was seen repeatedly, ten times or more. The gene calls are TRBV24-1 and TRBJ1-2; tentatively, D is TRBD1 (5 bases). The CDR3 extends over 16 amino acids. Trimming shortened V by 5 bases and J by 0 bases, and 15 bases separated the two germline ends. Germline V gives CDR1 KGHDR, CDR2 SFDVKD. The CDR3 DNA reads TGTGCCACCAGTGGCCACCGGATGACAGCTAACTATGGCTACACCTTC. Translation gives CATSGHRMTANYGYTF.

The chain has TRBV2 and TRBJ1-1; TRBD1 agrees at 7 bases. Germline V gene data show CDR1 as SNHLY and CDR2 as FYNNEI. CDR3 length: 12 residues. The V and J ends lost 2 bases and 6 bases, in that order; junction bases with no gene match: 0. The CDR3 DNA reads TGTGCCAGCAGTGAACAGGGGGCTGAAGCTTTCTTT. Its protein is CASSEQGAEAFF. Full variable domain (missing parts from reference TRBV2 and TRBJ1-1): EPEVTQTPSHQVTQMGQEVILRCVPISNHLYFYWYRQILGQKVEFLVSFYNNEISEKSEIFDDQFSVERPDGSNFTLKIRSTKLEDSAMYFCASSEQGAEAFFGQGTRLTVV.

This clone has more than one count but fewer than ten. The gene calls are TRBV19 and TRBJ2-1; 7 nucleotides agree with TRBD1. V shed 4 bases and J 3 bases; nucleotides not matched to a gene: 15. Germline V lookup: CDR1 LNHDA, CDR2 SQIVND (reference sequence). The CDR3 has 18 residues. The CDR3 region is CASSNWGMTTGVYNEQFF. DNA of the CDR3: TGTGCCAGTAGTAACTGGGGGATGACTACAGGGGTCTACAATGAGCAGTTCTTC.